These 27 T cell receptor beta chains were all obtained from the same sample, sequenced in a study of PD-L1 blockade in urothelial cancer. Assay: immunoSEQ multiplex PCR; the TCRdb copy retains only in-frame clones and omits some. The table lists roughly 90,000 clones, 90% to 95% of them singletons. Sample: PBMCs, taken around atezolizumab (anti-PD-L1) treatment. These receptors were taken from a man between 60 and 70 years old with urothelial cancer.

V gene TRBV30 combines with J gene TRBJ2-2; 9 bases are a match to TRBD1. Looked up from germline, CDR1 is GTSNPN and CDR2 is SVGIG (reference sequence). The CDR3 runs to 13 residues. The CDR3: CACLQGAAGELFF. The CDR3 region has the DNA TGTGCTTGTCTACAGGGGGCAGCCGGGGAGCTGTTTTTT.

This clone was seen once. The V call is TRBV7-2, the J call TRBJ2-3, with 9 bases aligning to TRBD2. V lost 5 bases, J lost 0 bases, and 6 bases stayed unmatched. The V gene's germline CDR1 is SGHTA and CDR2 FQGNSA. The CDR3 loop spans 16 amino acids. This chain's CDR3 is CASSPGLAASTDTQYF. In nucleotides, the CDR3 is TGTGCCAGCAGCCCGGGACTAGCAGCTAGCACAGATACGCAGTATTTT.

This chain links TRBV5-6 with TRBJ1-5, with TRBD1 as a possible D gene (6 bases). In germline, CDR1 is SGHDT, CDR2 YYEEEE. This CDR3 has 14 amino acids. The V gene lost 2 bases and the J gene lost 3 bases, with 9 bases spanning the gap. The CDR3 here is CASSLGQLNQPQHF. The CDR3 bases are TGTGCCAGCAGCTTAGGACAGCTCAATCAGCCCCAGCATTTT.

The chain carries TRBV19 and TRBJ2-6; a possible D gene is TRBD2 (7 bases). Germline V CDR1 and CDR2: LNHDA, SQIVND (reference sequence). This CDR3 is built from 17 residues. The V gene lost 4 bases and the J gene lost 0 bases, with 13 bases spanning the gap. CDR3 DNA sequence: TGTGCCAGTAGTAAGGGGGGAGGGCCCTCTGGGGCCAACGTCCTGACTTTC. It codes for CASSKGGGPSGANVLTF.

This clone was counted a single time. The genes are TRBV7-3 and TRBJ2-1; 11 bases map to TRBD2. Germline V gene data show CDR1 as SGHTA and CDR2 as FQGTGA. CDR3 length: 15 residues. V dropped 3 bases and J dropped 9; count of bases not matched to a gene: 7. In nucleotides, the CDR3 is TGTGCCAGCAGCTTTACTAGCGGGGGATCACTTGAGCAGTTCTTC. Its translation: CASSFTSGGSLEQFF.

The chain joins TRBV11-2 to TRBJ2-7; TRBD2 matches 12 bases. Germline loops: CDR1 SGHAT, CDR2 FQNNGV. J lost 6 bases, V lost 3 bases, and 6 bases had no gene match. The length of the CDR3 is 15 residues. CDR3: CASSFLAGGRPEQYF. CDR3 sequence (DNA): TGTGCCAGCAGCTTTCTAGCGGGGGGGCGGCCCGAGCAGTACTTC.

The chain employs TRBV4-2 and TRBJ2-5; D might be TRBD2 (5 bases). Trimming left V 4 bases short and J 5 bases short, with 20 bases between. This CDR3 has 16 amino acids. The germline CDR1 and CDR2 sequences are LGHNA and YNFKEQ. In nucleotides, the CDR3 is TGTGCCAGCAGCCCCCAAGGGAGTCTGGTTTGGGAGACCCAGTACTTC. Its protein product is CASSPQGSLVWETQYF.

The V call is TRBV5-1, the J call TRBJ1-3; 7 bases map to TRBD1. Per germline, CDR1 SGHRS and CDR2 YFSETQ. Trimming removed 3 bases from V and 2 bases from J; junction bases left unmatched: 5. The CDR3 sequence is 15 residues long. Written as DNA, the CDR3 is TGCGCCAGCAGCTCCACAGGGGTGCCTGGAAACACCATATATTTT. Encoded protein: CASSSTGVPGNTIYF.

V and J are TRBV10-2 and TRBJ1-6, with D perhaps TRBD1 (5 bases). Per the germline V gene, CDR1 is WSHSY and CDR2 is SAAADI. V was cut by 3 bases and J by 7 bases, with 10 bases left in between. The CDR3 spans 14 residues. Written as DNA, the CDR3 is TGCGCCAGCAGTGATCAGGGTAACAATTCACCCCTCCACTTT. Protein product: CASSDQGNNSPLHF.

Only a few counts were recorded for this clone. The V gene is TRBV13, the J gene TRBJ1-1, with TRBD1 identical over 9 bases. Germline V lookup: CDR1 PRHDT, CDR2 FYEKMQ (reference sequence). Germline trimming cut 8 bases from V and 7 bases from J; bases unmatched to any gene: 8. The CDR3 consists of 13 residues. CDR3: CASGSGQGREAFF. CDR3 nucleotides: TGTGCCAGCGGCTCGGGACAGGGCCGTGAAGCTTTCTTT.

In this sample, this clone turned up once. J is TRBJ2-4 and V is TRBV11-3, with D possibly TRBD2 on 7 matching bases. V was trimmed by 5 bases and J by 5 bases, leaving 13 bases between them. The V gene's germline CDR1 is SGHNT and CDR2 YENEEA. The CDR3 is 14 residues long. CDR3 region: CASSKGGFENIQYF. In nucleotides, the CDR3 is TGTGCCAGCAGCAAGGGGGGGTTCGAAAACATTCAGTACTTC.

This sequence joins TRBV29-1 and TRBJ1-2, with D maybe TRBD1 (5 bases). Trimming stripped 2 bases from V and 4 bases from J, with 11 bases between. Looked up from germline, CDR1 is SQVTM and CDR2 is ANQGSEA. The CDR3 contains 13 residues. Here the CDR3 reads CSVENSRAYGYTF. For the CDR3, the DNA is TGCAGCGTTGAAAATTCCAGGGCCTATGGCTACACCTTC.

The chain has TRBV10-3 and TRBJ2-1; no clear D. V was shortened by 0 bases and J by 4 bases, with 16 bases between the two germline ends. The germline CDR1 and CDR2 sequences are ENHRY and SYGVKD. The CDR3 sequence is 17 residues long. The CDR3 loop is CAISESSSESGYNEQFF. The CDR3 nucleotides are TGTGCCATCAGTGAGTCAAGTTCGGAGTCCGGATACAATGAGCAGTTCTTC.

CDR3 loop: CASSLSPSAGGQETQYF. CDR3 bases: TGTGCCAGCAGTTTATCTCCCTCAGCGGGGGGACAAGAGACCCAGTACTTC. This sequence joins TRBV27 and TRBJ2-5, with 9 bases lining up with TRBD2. The germline gives CDR1 MNHEY, CDR2 SMNVEV (reference sequence). The ends lost 0 bases at V and 2 bases at J; junction bases unmatched: 7. The CDR3 length is 17 residues.

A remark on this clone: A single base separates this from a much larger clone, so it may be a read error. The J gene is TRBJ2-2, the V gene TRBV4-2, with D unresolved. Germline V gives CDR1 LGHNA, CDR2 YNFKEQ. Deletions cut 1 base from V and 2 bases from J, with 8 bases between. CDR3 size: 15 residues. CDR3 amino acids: CASSQGGANTGELFF. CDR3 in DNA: TGTGCCAGCAGCCAAGGTGGAGCAAACACCGGGGAGCTGTTTTTT.

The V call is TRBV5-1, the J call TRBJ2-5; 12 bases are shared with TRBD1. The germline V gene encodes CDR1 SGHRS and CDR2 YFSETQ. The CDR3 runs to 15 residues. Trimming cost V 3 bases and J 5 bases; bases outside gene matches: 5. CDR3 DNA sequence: TGCGCCAGCAGCTCCCGGGACAGGGGGCTTGAGACCCAGTACTTC. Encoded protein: CASSSRDRGLETQYF.

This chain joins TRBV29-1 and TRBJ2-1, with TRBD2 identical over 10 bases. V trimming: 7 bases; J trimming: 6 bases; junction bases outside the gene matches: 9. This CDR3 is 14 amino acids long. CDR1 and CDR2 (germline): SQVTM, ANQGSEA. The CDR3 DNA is TGCAGCGGGGGTCCTAGCGGGAGATTCAATGAGCAGTTCTTC. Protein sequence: CSGGPSGRFNEQFF.

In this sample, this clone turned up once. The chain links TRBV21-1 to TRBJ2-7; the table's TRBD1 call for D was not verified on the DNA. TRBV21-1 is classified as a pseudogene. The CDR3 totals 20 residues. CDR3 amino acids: CASSKFWVGDRMKKAYEQYF. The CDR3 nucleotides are TGTGCCAGCAGCAAATTTTGGGTCGGGGACAGGATGAAAAAAGCCTACGAGCAGTACTTC.

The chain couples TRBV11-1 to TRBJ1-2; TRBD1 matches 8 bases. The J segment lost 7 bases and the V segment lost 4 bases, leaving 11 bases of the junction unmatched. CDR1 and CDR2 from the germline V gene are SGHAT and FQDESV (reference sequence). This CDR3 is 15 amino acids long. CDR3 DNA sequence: TGTGCCAGCAGCTCGGATCCTCAGGGGGCGGTTGGCTACACCTTC. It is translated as CASSSDPQGAVGYTF.

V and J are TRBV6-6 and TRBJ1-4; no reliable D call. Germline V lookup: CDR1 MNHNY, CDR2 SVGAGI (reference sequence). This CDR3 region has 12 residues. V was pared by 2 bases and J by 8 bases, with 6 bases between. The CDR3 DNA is TGTGCCAGCAGTTACCAGAGGGAAAAACTGTTTTTT. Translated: CASSYQREKLFF.

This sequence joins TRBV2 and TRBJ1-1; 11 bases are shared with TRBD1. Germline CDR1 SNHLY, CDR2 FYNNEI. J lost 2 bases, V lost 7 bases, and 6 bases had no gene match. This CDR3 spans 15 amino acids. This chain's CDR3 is CASTGQGAFNTEAFF. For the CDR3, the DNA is TGTGCCAGCACCGGACAGGGGGCTTTTAACACTGAAGCTTTCTTT.

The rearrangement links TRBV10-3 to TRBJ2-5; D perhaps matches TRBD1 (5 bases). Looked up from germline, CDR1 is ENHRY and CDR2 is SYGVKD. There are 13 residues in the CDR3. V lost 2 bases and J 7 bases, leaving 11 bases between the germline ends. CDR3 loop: CAISEGAQGTQYF. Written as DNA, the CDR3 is TGTGCCATCAGTGAGGGGGCCCAGGGGACCCAGTACTTC.

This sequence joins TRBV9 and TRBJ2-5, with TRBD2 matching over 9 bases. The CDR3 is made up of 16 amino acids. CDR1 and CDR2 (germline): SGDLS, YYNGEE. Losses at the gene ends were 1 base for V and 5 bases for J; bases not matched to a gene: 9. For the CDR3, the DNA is TGTGCCAGCAGCGTATCGGGCGGGAGGGCAGGGGAGACCCAGTACTTC. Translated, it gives CASSVSGGRAGETQYF.

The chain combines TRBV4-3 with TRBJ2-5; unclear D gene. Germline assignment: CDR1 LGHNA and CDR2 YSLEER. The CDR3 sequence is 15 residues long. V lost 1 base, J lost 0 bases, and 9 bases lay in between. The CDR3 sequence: CASSQGLQDQETQYF. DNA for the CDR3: TGCGCCAGCAGCCAAGGGTTACAAGACCAAGAGACCCAGTACTTC.

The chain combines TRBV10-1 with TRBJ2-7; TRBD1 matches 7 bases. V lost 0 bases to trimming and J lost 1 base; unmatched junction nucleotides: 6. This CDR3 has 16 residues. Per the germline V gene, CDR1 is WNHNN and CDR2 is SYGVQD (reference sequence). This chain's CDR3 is CASSESTGKFSYEQYF. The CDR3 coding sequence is TGCGCCAGCAGTGAGTCGACAGGGAAATTTTCCTACGAGCAGTACTTC.

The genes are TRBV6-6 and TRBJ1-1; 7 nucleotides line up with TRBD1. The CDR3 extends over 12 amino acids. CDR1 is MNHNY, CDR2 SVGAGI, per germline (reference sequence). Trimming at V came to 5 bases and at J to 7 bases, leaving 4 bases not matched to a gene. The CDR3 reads CASSQHRGEAFF. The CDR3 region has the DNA TGTGCCAGCAGTCAACACAGGGGTGAAGCTTTCTTT.

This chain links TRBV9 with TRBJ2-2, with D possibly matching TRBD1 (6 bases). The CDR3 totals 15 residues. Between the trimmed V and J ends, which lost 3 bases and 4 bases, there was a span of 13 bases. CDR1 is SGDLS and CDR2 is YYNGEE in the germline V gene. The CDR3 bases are TGTGCCAGCAGCGGCCCAGGGGATCGCACCGGGGAGCTGTTTTTT. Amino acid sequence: CASSGPGDRTGELFF.